These T cell receptor beta chains were read from a single sample in a study of cytomegalovirus exposure and HLA in healthy donors. Produced via immunoSEQ multiplex PCR; TCRdb's table is partial and in-frame only. The sample contains about 150,000 clones, roughly 86% of which appear only once. Material: PBMCs. These receptors were taken from a human donor in good health. Both conserved end residues are part of each CDR3. Fields, in order: V gene, J gene, D gene, clone size, CDR3 protein, CDR3 DNA. The D gene is left open where the match is weak. Not all rows give a size; the values are once, few, many and, for expanded clones, a class.

v_call: TRBV7-9; j_call: TRBJ1-1; d_call: -; clone_size: -; cdr3_aa: CASSFGLGSEAFF; cdr3_nt: TGTGCCAGCAGCTTTGGGTTGGGGAGTGAAGCTTTCTTT
v_call: TRBV7-7; j_call: TRBJ2-2; d_call: TRBD1; clone_size: -; cdr3_aa: CASSARSDRGGTGELFF; cdr3_nt: TGTGCTAGCAGCGCCAGATCGGACAGGGGCGGCACCGGGGAGCTGTTTTTT
v_call: TRBV29-1; j_call: TRBJ2-7; d_call: -; clone_size: -; cdr3_aa: CSVDGYGQGKSYEQYF; cdr3_nt: TGCAGCGTTGATGGTTATGGGCAGGGGAAATCATACGAGCAGTACTTC
v_call: TRBV28; j_call: TRBJ2-7; d_call: TRBD1; clone_size: -; cdr3_aa: CASILRQGSHEQYF; cdr3_nt: TGTGCCAGCATCCTGAGACAGGGGTCTCACGAGCAGTACTTC
v_call: TRBV25-1; j_call: TRBJ2-7; d_call: TRBD1; clone_size: -; cdr3_aa: CASSDIKDDRGPYEQYF; cdr3_nt: TGTGCCAGCAGTGACATAAAAGACGACAGGGGTCCCTACGAGCAGTACTTC
v_call: TRBV19; j_call: TRBJ1-2; d_call: TRBD1; clone_size: -; cdr3_aa: CASSMVEGAYGYTF; cdr3_nt: TGTGCCAGTAGTATGGTGGAGGGGGCCTATGGCTACACCTTC
v_call: TRBV2; j_call: TRBJ1-1; d_call: -; clone_size: -; cdr3_aa: CASNEKASVNTEAFF; cdr3_nt: TGTGCCAGCAATGAGAAAGCGTCGGTGAACACTGAAGCTTTCTTT
v_call: TRBV7-8; j_call: TRBJ1-1; d_call: TRBD1; clone_size: -; cdr3_aa: CASSIRQGAQLDTEAFF; cdr3_nt: TGTGCCAGCAGCATTAGACAGGGGGCGCAACTGGACACTGAAGCTTTCTTT
v_call: TRBV27; j_call: TRBJ2-1; d_call: TRBD2; clone_size: -; cdr3_aa: CASSLGTSADEQFF; cdr3_nt: TGTGCCAGCAGTTTGGGAACTAGCGCCGATGAGCAGTTCTTC
v_call: TRBV30; j_call: TRBJ2-3; d_call: -; clone_size: -; cdr3_aa: CAWSLENLGADTQYF; cdr3_nt: TGTGCCTGGAGTCTCGAAAACCTAGGCGCAGATACGCAGTATTTT
v_call: TRBV6-6; j_call: TRBJ2-1; d_call: TRBD2; clone_size: -; cdr3_aa: CASSYVSGVHNEQFF; cdr3_nt: TGTGCCAGCAGTTATGTTAGCGGGGTACACAATGAGCAGTTCTTC
v_call: TRBV28; j_call: TRBJ1-5; d_call: -; clone_size: -; cdr3_aa: CASRGVPFSNQPQHF; cdr3_nt: TGTGCCAGCAGGGGAGTCCCGTTTAGCAATCAGCCCCAGCATTTT
v_call: TRBV2; j_call: TRBJ2-3; d_call: TRBD2; clone_size: once; cdr3_aa: CASSFRPSGGSTDTQYF; cdr3_nt: TGTGCCAGTTCCTTTAGACCTAGCGGGGGCAGCACAGATACGCAGTATTTT
v_call: TRBV19; j_call: TRBJ1-1; d_call: TRBD1; clone_size: -; cdr3_aa: CASRSVGQGASEAFF; cdr3_nt: TGTGCCAGTAGATCGGTGGGACAGGGGGCATCTGAAGCTTTCTTT
v_call: TRBV18; j_call: TRBJ1-1; d_call: TRBD1; clone_size: -; cdr3_aa: CASSQGANTEAFF; cdr3_nt: TGTGCCAGCTCACAGGGGGCGAACACTGAAGCTTTCTTT
v_call: TRBV11-2; j_call: TRBJ2-1; d_call: TRBD2; clone_size: -; cdr3_aa: CASSGRGGLAGYNEQFF; cdr3_nt: TGTGCCAGCAGCGGCCGGGGTGGGCTAGCGGGGTACAATGAGCAGTTCTTC
v_call: TRBV19; j_call: TRBJ1-2; d_call: -; clone_size: -; cdr3_aa: CASRRGGGYGYTF; cdr3_nt: TGTGCCAGTAGAAGAGGAGGTGGGTATGGCTACACCTTC
v_call: TRBV6-5; j_call: TRBJ1-2; d_call: TRBD1; clone_size: -; cdr3_aa: CASRAGTATYGYTF; cdr3_nt: TGTGCCAGCAGGGCCGGGACAGCTACTTATGGCTACACCTTC
v_call: TRBV7-9; j_call: TRBJ1-4; d_call: TRBD1; clone_size: -; cdr3_aa: CASSPSGQLNEKLFF; cdr3_nt: TGTGCCAGCAGCCCTTCGGGACAGCTTAATGAAAAACTGTTTTTT
v_call: TRBV4-1; j_call: TRBJ2-5; d_call: -; clone_size: -; cdr3_aa: CASSPWTDQETQYF; cdr3_nt: TGCGCCAGCAGCCCGTGGACAGACCAAGAGACCCAGTACTTC
v_call: TRBV29-1; j_call: TRBJ2-7; d_call: TRBD1; clone_size: -; cdr3_aa: CSVETRGQGFYEQYF; cdr3_nt: TGCAGCGTTGAAACTCGGGGACAGGGGTTTTACGAGCAGTACTTC
v_call: TRBV14; j_call: TRBJ1-2; d_call: -; clone_size: -; cdr3_aa: CASSQWELSDGYTF; cdr3_nt: TGTGCCAGCAGCCAGTGGGAGTTATCGGACGGCTACACCTTC
v_call: TRBV5-8; j_call: TRBJ2-7; d_call: -; clone_size: -; cdr3_aa: CASRAVAGSEQYF; cdr3_nt: TGTGCCAGCAGAGCCGTGGCGGGAAGCGAGCAGTACTTC
v_call: TRBV5-1; j_call: TRBJ2-1; d_call: TRBD2; clone_size: -; cdr3_aa: CASSSRTGGGPGEQFF; cdr3_nt: TGCGCCAGCAGCTCTCGGACTGGGGGAGGGCCAGGTGAGCAGTTCTTC
v_call: TRBV5-6; j_call: TRBJ1-6; d_call: TRBD1; clone_size: -; cdr3_aa: CASSRGTGGAWSPLHF; cdr3_nt: TGTGCCAGCAGCCGTGGCACAGGGGGCGCGTGGTCACCCCTCCACTTT
v_call: TRBV6-1; j_call: TRBJ2-1; d_call: -; clone_size: -; cdr3_aa: CASSANTYNEQFF; cdr3_nt: TGTGCCAGCAGTGCCAACACCTACAATGAGCAGTTCTTC
v_call: TRBV4-1; j_call: TRBJ2-5; d_call: TRBD2; clone_size: once; cdr3_aa: CASSQVGGEETQYF; cdr3_nt: TGCGCCAGCAGCCAAGTCGGGGGGGAAGAGACCCAGTACTTC
v_call: TRBV10-3; j_call: TRBJ1-5; d_call: -; clone_size: -; cdr3_aa: CAISESNREAQHF; cdr3_nt: TGTGCCATCAGTGAGTCGAACCGCGAGGCCCAGCATTTT
v_call: TRBV9; j_call: TRBJ1-2; d_call: TRBD1; clone_size: once; cdr3_aa: CASSVGTGGYDYGYTF; cdr3_nt: TGTGCCAGCAGCGTAGGGACAGGGGGTTATGACTATGGCTACACCTTC